The T cell receptor (beta chain) described here comes from a study of blood T cell repertoires in COVID-19 (dated by TCRdb to the early 2020s). Study-wide context: Collaborator samples came from the United States, Italy and Spain and covered acute and convalescent phases of COVID-19. The prospective study material was composed of cDNA or gDNA derived from T cells, B-cell-depleted T cells, or PBMCs. Subjects who had been exposed to COVID-19, were actively infected with it, or had recovered from it provided the deeply sampled blood TCRbeta repertoires that made up the dataset. The repertoires were released in a freely available public database intended as a resource for research on the immune response to SARS-CoV-2. The samples were drawn from the first 160 participants of the ongoing ImmuneRACE study and from 950 to 1,500 subjects provided by 6 global collaborators. Nearly every sample came with metadata listing a de-identified subject ID, COVID-19 status, age in years and sex. Where available, HLA class I and class II types were obtained from metadata supplied by the sample provider rather than from assay-based typing. Results and caveats for the whole study, not just this receptor: Clinical and demographic metadata were provided uncurated, with the amount varying by source and participant.

TCRbeta CDR3 regions were amplified from genomic DNA using the immunoSEQ Assay, a bias-controlled multiplex PCR. The published analysis was carried out like this. Within the assay, amplification of reference gene primers was used to estimate how many nucleated cells each sample contained. To quantify the absolute abundance of each unique TCRbeta CDR3 rearrangement, sequence reads were collapsed and filtered. For each sample, productive Simpson clonality was calculated by taking the square root of Simpson's diversity index across productive rearrangements. The table was pulled from immuneACCESS by TCRdb, which kept in-frame rearrangements only. Such tables lose some clones; where checked, under half of the loss comes from unresolved V genes, and the rest has no known cause. V and J calls plus clone size are reproduced from that table; the DNA served to infer D and trimming. The sample yields 140,000 or so clones; approximately 81% were counted once. The ten largest clonotypes hold around 8.5% of the sample.

Comment on this clone: Its target antigen remains unknown. No quality values exist for individual bases; no much larger clone is one base distant.

Sequences SEHNR (CDR1) and FQNEAQ (CDR2) are obtained from the germline V gene (reference sequence). Trimming takes 5 bases from V and 7 bases from J, and the germline ends sit 11 bases apart. Measured from the cysteine to the phenylalanine, the CDR3 is 12 residues long. Only the CDR3 DNA stays, 36 bases, in frame from base 1. Whole blood was collected in K2EDTA tubes by collaborating institutions according to the institutions' own protocols. Collaborator samples were shipped for TCRbeta analysis as frozen whole blood, isolated PBMCs, or DNA extracted from either sample type. The sequence is built from TRBV7-9 and TRBJ2-5, with a weak D call of TRBD1 (6 bases match). This sequence was found in a human donor in a cohort sampled during active COVID-19. Sequencing was performed on peripheral blood. The CDR3 protein sequence reads: CASSRQDPTQYF. The DNA sequence follows: TGTGCCAGCAGCCGACAGGACCCGACCCAGTACTTC.